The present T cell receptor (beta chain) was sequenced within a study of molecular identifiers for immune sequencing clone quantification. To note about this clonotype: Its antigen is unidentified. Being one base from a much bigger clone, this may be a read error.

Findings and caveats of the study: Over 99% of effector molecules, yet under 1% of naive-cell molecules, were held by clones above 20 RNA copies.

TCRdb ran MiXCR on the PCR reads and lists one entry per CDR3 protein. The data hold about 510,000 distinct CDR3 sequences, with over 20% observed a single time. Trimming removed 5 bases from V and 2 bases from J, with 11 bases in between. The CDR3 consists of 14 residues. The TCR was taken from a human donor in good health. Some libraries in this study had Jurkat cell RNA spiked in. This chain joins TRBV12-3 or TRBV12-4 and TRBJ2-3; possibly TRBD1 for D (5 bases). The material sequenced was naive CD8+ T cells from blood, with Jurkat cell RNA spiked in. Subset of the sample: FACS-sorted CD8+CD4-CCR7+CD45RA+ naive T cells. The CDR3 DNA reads TGTGCCAGCAGTCCAGACAGCCTCACAGATACGCAGTATTTT. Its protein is CASSPDSLTDTQYF.